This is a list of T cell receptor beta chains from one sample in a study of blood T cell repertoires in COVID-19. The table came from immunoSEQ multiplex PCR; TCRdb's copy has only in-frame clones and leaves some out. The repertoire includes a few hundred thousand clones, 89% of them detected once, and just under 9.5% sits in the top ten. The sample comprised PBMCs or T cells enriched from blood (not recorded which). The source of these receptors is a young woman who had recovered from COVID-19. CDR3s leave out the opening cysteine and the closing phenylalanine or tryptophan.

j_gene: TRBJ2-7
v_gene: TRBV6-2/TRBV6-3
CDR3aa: ASSYSADYEQY

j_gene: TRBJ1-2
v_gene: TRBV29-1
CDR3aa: SVARDINYGYT

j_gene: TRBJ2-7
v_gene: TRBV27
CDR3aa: ASSSPGLAYEQY

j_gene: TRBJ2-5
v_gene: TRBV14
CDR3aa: ASSQVPSGLQETQY

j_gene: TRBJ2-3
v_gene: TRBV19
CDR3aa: ASSPGTSRGDTQY

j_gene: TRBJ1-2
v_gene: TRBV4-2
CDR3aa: ASSQADRVYGYT

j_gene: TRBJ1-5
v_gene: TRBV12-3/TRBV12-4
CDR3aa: ASRAGDQPQH

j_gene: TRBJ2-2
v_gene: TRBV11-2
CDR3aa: ASSRLAGGLATGELF

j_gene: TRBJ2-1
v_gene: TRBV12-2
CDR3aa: ASPPNWTYFNEQF

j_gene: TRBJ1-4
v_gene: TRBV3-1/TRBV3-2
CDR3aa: ASSKAGRGVNEKLF

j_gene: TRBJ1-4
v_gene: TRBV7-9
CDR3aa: ASSFGEYDEKLF

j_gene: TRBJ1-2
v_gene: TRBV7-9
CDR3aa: ASSPGTGGAWGYT

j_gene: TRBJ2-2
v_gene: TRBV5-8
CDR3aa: ASSLVRDFGGELF

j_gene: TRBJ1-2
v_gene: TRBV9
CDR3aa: ASSVGTGGYYGYT

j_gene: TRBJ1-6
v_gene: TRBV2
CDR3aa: ASSPRDSNSPLH

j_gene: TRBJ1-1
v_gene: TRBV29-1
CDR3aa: SVEGALGGVPWAF

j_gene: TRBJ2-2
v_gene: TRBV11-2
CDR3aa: ASSRGLAANTGELF

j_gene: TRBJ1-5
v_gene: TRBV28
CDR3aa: ASSSVTGRNQPQH

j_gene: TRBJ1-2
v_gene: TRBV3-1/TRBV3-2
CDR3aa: ASSQVGDTYGYT

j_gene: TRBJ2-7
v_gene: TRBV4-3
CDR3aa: ASSRTGQTYEQY

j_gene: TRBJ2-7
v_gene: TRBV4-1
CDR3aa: ASSQEASTGTSGLYEQY

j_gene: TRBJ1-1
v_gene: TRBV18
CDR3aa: ASSPRGGGTEAF

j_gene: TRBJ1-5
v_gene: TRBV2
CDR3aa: ASSGGTGRQPQH

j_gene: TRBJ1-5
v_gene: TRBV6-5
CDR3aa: ATSPAAGDQPQH

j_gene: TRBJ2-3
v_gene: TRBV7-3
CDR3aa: ASSFQQGSTDTQY

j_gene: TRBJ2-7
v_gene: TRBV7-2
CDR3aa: ASSLTGTGTYEQY